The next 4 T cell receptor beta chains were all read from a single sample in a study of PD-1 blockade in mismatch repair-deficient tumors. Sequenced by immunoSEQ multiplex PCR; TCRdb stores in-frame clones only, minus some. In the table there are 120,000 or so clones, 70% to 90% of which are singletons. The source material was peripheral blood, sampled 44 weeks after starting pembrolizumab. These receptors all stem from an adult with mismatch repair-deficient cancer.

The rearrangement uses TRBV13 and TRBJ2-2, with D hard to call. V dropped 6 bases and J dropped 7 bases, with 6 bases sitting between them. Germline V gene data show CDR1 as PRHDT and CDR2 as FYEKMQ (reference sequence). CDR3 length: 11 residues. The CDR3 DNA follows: TGTGCCAGCAGTTTTAGCGGGGAGCTGTTTTTT. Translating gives CASSFSGELFF.

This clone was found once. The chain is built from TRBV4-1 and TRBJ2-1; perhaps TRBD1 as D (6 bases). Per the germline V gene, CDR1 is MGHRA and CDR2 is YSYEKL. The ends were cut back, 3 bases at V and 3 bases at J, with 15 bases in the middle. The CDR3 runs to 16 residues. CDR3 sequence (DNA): TGCGCCAGCAGCCATCGCGCAGGGGCCCTCTACAATGAGCAGTTCTTC. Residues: CASSHRAGALYNEQFF.

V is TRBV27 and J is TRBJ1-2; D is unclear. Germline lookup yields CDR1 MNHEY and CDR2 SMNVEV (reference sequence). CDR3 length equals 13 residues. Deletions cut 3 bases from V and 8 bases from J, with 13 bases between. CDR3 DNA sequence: TGTGCCAGCAGTTTTGCGGGTCTTGAGGGCTACACCTTC. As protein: CASSFAGLEGYTF.

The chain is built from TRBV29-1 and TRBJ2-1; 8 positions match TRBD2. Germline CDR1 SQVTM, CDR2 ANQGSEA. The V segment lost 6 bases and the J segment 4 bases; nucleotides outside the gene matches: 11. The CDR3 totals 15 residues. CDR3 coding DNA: TGCAGCGTCCGGGAAGTAGCGGGACCGTACAATGAGCAGTTCTTC. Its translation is CSVREVAGPYNEQFF.